This TCR beta chain was documented in a study of shared clonotypes between healthy human individuals. Overall study context: Contributing individuals were two females and three males aged 18 to 49. Study-level results: Only blood underwent sampling, and tissue repertoires likely differ.

Generated by immunoSEQ multiplex PCR, the TCRdb table keeps only in-frame clones and is missing some. The sample yields fewer than 1.4 million clones, around 82% seen once. Note on this clone: Its antigen is as yet unknown.

The CDR3 runs 12 residues. Germline CDR1 and CDR2: ENHRY and SYGVKD. V dropped 9 bases and J dropped 7 bases, with 15 bases sitting between them. V gene TRBV10-3 combines with J gene TRBJ1-1, with D perhaps matching TRBD1 (5 bases). Source material: memory CD4+ T cells from PBMCs. Regarding subset: CD45RA-negative fraction. The TCR originated in a man between 18 and 29 years old in good health. Some clones in this sample may be carry-over from other donors' samples. Here the CDR3 DNA reads TGTGCCATTGCCCCCGGTGGGGGTGAAGCTTTCTTT. This encodes CAIAPGGGEAFF.